A selection of T cell receptor beta chains follows, all from one sample in a study of CD8 T cells in Susac syndrome. One entry per CDR3 protein, called by TCRdb with MiXCR from the immunoSEQ multiplex PCR reads. The data show approximately 190,000 distinct CDR3 sequences, nearly 95% seen once. Sequencing used CD4+ T cells from PBMCs. The source of these receptors is a human donor with multiple sclerosis. Both conserved end residues are part of each CDR3.

TRBV7-9	TRBJ1-5	CASSFGGDNQPQHF
TRBV2	TRBJ1-4	CASTIGQGTLFF
TRBV12-3/TRBV12-4	TRBJ1-2	CASSLFYGRGQSYTF
TRBV27	TRBJ2-1	CASSPRLAVMLF
TRBV14	TRBJ2-7	CASSQDEARRYEQYF
TRBV29-1	TRBJ2-5	CSVARGGDLQETQYF
TRBV29-1	TRBJ2-5	CSVGAEQETQYF
TRBV14	TRBJ2-5	CASSHRLAGPYQETQYF
TRBV4-2	TRBJ2-5	CASSQEAGRETQYF
TRBV12-3/TRBV12-4	TRBJ2-5	CASSLGSGTGEETQYF
TRBV11-2	TRBJ2-3	CASSPSLARADTQYF
TRBV20-1	TRBJ2-5	CSAWTRNQETQYF
TRBV3-1	TRBJ2-5	CASSPYEETQYF
TRBV5-4	TRBJ2-5	CASSTRDTQYF
TRBV12-3/TRBV12-4	TRBJ2-1	CASSITGGTLNEQFF
TRBV7-9	TRBJ2-1	CASRLPPSGGASNEQFF
TRBV30	TRBJ2-1	CAWSLSLWNEQFF
TRBV29-1	TRBJ1-1	CSVEGRDTEAFF
TRBV5-6	TRBJ1-1	CASSLPIKAEAFF
TRBV7-2	TRBJ2-3	CASSPRGGRAGDTQYF